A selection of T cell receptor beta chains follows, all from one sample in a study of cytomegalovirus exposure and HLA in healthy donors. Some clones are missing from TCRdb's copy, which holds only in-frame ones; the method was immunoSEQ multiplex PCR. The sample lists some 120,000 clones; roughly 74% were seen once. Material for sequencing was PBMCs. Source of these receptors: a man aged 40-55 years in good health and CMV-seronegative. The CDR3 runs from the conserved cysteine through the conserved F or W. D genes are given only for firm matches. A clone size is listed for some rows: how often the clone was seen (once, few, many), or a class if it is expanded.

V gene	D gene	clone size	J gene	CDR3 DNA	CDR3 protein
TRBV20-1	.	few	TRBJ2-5	TGCAGTGCTAGAGCGGAGACCCAGTACTTC	CSARAETQYF
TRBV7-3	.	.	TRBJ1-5	TGTGCCAGCAGCTTATGGAGGGATCGGTTTCGGGATCAGCCCCAGCATTTT	CASSLWRDRFRDQPQHF
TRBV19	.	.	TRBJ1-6	TGTGCCAGTAGTACGCTAAGCTCCTATAATTCACCCCTCCACTTT	CASSTLSSYNSPLHF
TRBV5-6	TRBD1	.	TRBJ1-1	TGTGCCAGCACCATGGGACAGGGAACTGAAGCTTTCTTT	CASTMGQGTEAFF
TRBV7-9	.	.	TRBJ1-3	TGTGCCAGCAGCTTATTACAGGGCAGCTCTGGAAACACCATATATTTT	CASSLLQGSSGNTIYF
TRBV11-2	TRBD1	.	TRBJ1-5	TGTGCCAGCAGTCGACAGGGGTCCCAGCCCCAGCATTTT	CASSRQGSQPQHF
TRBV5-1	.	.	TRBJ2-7	TGCGCCAGCAGCTTGGACGGTATCGGGACCTACGAGCAGTACTTC	CASSLDGIGTYEQYF
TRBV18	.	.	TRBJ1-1	TGTGCCAGCTCACCACAGGACAGAAACACTGAAGCTTTCTTT	CASSPQDRNTEAFF
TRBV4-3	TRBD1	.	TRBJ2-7	TGCGCCAGCAGCCAAGGACAGGGCTCCTACGAGCAGTACTTC	CASSQGQGSYEQYF
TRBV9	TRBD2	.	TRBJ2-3	TGTGCCAGCAGCGTTTTAGCGGGGGAGGTAGATACGCAGTATTTT	CASSVLAGEVDTQYF
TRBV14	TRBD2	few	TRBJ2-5	TGTGCCAGCAGCCGGCACTTAGCGGGGGAGACCCAGTACTTC	CASSRHLAGETQYF
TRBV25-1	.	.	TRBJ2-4	TGTGCCAGCAGTGGCCCCGGAACAGGGTGGGCAAACATTCAGTACTTC	CASSGPGTGWANIQYF
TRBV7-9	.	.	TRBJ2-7	TGTGCCAGCAGCTTATTCGACGAGCAGTACTTC	CASSLFDEQYF
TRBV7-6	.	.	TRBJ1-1	TGTGCCAGCAGCTTAGCCCTGGGGCGGAACACTGAAGCTTTCTTT	CASSLALGRNTEAFF
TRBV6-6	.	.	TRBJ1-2	TGTGCCAGCATTCAGTACTCCGGAGGGTACTATGGCTACACCTTC	CASIQYSGGYYGYTF
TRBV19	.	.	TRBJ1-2	TGTAGTGTGAGGACGGGGAACTATGGCTACACCTTC	CSVRTGNYGYTF
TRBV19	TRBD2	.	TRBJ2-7	TGTGCCAGTAGTATTATGAGCGGGGGGGCCAACGAGCAGTACTTC	CASSIMSGGANEQYF
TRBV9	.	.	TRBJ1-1	TGTGCCAGCAGCGTGGGGGGGGGAATGAACACTGAAGCTTTCTTT	CASSVGGGMNTEAFF
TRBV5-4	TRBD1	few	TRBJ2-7	TGTGCCAGCAGCACGGGGACAGGGAGAGAGCAGTACTTC	CASSTGTGREQYF
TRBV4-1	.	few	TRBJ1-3	TGCGCCAGCAGCCAAGTTGCAGGTTCCTACTCTGGAAACACCATATATTTT	CASSQVAGSYSGNTIYF
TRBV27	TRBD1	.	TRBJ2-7	TGTGCCAGCGGGGGACAGGTCTACGAGCAGTACTTC	CASGGQVYEQYF
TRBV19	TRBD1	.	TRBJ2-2	TGTGCCAGTAGCCAGAACAGGGGTGTTTCGTCCGGGGAGCTGTTTTTT	CASSQNRGVSSGELFF
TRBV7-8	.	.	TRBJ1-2	TGTGCCAGCAGCTCCGGGAAAAACTATGGCTACACCTTC	CASSSGKNYGYTF
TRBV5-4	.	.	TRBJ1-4	TGTGCCAGCAGCTTGGGACAGATTAATGAAAAACTGTTTTTT	CASSLGQINEKLFF
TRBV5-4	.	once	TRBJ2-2	TGTGCCAGCAGCCGGGGGATAAACACCGGGGAGCTGTTTTTT	CASSRGINTGELFF
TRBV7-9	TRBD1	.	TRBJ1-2	TGTGCCAGCAGCAAGACAGGGAAGGGCTACACCTTC	CASSKTGKGYTF
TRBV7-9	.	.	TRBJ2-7	TGTGCCAGCAGCTCAACCGGGATCTCTACCGAGCAGTACTTC	CASSSTGISTEQYF
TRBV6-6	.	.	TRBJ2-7	TGTGCCAGCAGTCAATTTAGGGGCGAGCAGTACTTC	CASSQFRGEQYF
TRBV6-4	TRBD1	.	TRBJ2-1	TGTGCCAGCAGTGTGAGACAGGGCAATGAGCAGTTCTTC	CASSVRQGNEQFF
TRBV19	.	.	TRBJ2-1	TGTGCCAGTAGTATCGGCGCGGATGAGCAGTTCTTC	CASSIGADEQFF
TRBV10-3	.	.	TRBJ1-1	TGTGCCATCAGTGCGCAGGTCTACACTGAAGCTTTCTTT	CAISAQVYTEAFF
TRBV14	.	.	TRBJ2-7	TGTGCCAGCAGCCAAGTGATAGGGGGTGAGCAGTACTTC	CASSQVIGGEQYF
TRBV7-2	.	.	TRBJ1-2	TGTGCCAGCAGCTTAGGGGGCTTGGACTATGGCTACACCTTC	CASSLGGLDYGYTF
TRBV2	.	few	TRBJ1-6	TGTGCCAGCAAGCCCTCGAGCTCCTATAATTCACCCCTCCACTTT	CASKPSSSYNSPLHF
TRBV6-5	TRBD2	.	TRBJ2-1	TGTGCCACCTACCGACGGGGGGGGTACAATGAGCAGTTCTTC	CATYRRGGYNEQFF
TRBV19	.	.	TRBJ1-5	TGTGCCAGTAGCAGTAGGGGTACGGAAAACAATCAGCCCCAGCATTTT	CASSSRGTENNQPQHF
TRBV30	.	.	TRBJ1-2	TGTGCCTGGAGTCTCGGGACTAACTATGGCTACACCTTC	CAWSLGTNYGYTF
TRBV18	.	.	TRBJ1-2	TGTGCCAGCTCACCCTCAGGGGACATCTATGGCTACACCTTC	CASSPSGDIYGYTF
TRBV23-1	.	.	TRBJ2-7	TGCGCCAGCAGTCAAGAACTTCGGGGATCCCACGAGCAGTACTTC	CASSQELRGSHEQYF
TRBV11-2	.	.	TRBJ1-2	TGTGCCAGCAGCTTACAGGGGAGAAGTGGCTACACCTTC	CASSLQGRSGYTF
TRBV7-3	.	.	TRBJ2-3	TGTGCCAGCAGCTTTCCAGGCACAGATACGCAGTATTTT	CASSFPGTDTQYF
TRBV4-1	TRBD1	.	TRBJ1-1	TGCGCCAGCAGCCAAGATAGGGCCGGGACAGGGGGCAGAGCTTTCTTT	CASSQDRAGTGGRAFF
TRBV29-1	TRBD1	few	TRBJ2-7	TGCAGCGTTGAAGATCGTGTGACAGGGACCTACGAGCAGTACTTC	CSVEDRVTGTYEQYF